This is a list of T cell receptor beta chains from one sample in a study of post-analysis software for immune sequencing data. TCRdb passed the PCR reads through MiXCR, listing each CDR3 protein once. Altogether roughly 730,000 distinct CDR3 sequences are present, around 27% being singletons, with the ten largest covering more than 0.55%. Sequencing was performed on blood. These receptors all stem from a girl aged 5 to 17 with multiple sclerosis. The CDR3 runs from the conserved cysteine through the conserved F or W. The order of the fields is CDR3 protein, CDR3 DNA, clone size, V gene, D gene, J gene. D genes are given only for firm matches. Some rows have no size entry. The others give once, few or many, or a class for an expanded clone.

CASRVGGGSSYNSPLHF,TGTGCCAGCAGGGTCGGGGGAGGTAGCTCCTATAATTCACCCCTCCACTTT,few,TRBV7-8,.,TRBJ1-6
CASSFEANTGELFF,TGTGCCAGCAGCTTTGAGGCGAACACCGGGGAGCTGTTTTTT,.,TRBV7-9,.,TRBJ2-2
CASSQPSGTSSYNEQFF,TGTGCCAGCAGCCAACCTAGCGGGACCAGCTCCTACAATGAGCAGTTCTTC,many,TRBV3-1,TRBD2,TRBJ2-1
CASSPFVPGNTDTRYF,TGTGCCAGCAGCCCCTTTGTCCCTGGGAACACAGATACGCGGTATTTT,.,TRBV3-1,.,TRBJ2-3
CASSRPGQLYEQYF,TGTGCCAGCAGCCGCCCGGGACAGCTCTACGAGCAGTACTTC,.,TRBV11-2,TRBD1,TRBJ2-7
CASSLSQRKWEYF,TGTGCCAGCAGTTTATCCCAAAGGAAGTGGGAGTATTTT,few,TRBV27,.,TRBJ2-3
CASSPSSSGQFTDTQYF,TGCGCCAGCAGCCCATCCTCTAGCGGGCAGTTCACAGATACGCAGTATTTT,once,TRBV4-3,TRBD2,TRBJ2-3
CASSQVRQGTDTQYF,TGTGCCAGCAGCCAGGTCCGACAAGGCACAGATACGCAGTATTTT,.,TRBV14,.,TRBJ2-3
CASWAGGGNIQYF,TGTGCCAGTTGGGCAGGGGGCGGAAACATTCAGTACTTC,.,TRBV12-3/TRBV12-4,TRBD1,TRBJ2-4
CASRFSGRGTDTQYF,TGTGCCAGCAGATTTAGCGGGAGGGGCACAGATACGCAGTATTTT,.,TRBV7-9,TRBD2,TRBJ2-3
CASSPRTSGSSEQYF,TGTGCCAGCAGTCCCAGGACTAGCGGGAGTAGCGAGCAGTACTTC,.,TRBV28,TRBD2,TRBJ2-7
CSASLAGGLVETQYF,TGCAGTGCTAGTCTAGCGGGAGGGCTGGTGGAGACCCAGTACTTC,few,TRBV20-1,TRBD2,TRBJ2-5
CSVKTTGGSEAFF,TGCAGCGTTAAGACTACAGGGGGATCTGAAGCTTTCTTT,.,TRBV29-1,TRBD1,TRBJ1-1
CASSFRLAPTYNEQFF,TGTGCCAGCAGTTTCCGACTAGCGCCCACATACAATGAGCAGTTCTTC,.,TRBV6-5,TRBD2,TRBJ2-1
CASSTGEGWYEQYF,TGTGCCAGCAGTACAGGGGAGGGATGGTACGAGCAGTACTTC,.,TRBV12-3/TRBV12-4,.,TRBJ2-7
CSASDRDRRYEQYF,TGCAGTGCTAGCGACCGGGACAGGCGCTACGAGCAGTACTTC,few,TRBV20-1,TRBD1,TRBJ2-7
CASSSPKRGWEETQYF,TGCGCCAGCAGCTCCCCTAAGAGGGGGTGGGAAGAGACCCAGTACTTC,few,TRBV5-1,.,TRBJ2-5
CASSYFGETQYF,TGTGCCAGCAGTTACTTCGGGGAGACCCAGTACTTC,many,TRBV6-5,.,TRBJ2-5
CASSLDSLTNYGYTF,TGCGCCAGCAGCTTGGACAGTCTGACTAACTATGGCTACACCTTC,.,TRBV5-1,.,TRBJ1-2
CAISSSQGQPQHF,TGTGCCATCAGCTCCTCGCAGGGTCAGCCCCAGCATTTT,few,TRBV10-3,.,TRBJ1-5
CASSPVGGSHVFSGANVLTF,TGCGCCAGTAGCCCGGTTGGGGGGTCCCATGTCTTTTCTGGGGCCAACGTCCTGACTTTC,few,TRBV5-1,.,TRBJ2-6
CASSRTAGRYNEQFF,TGTGCCAGCAGCCGGACGGCGGGACGCTACAATGAGCAGTTCTTC,.,TRBV14,.,TRBJ2-1
CATRRTYNEQFF,TGTGCCACCCGGAGGACCTACAATGAGCAGTTCTTC,.,TRBV6-5,.,TRBJ2-1
CSATTVGGETQYF,TGCAGTGCTACCACAGTGGGTGGAGAGACCCAGTACTTC,few,TRBV20-1,.,TRBJ2-5
CSALRDRAIDGINQPQHF,TGCAGTGCCCTCCGGGACAGGGCCATCGATGGGATCAATCAGCCCCAGCATTTT,few,TRBV20-1,TRBD1,TRBJ1-5
CASSQNWGSKNIQYF,TGTGCCAGCAGTCAAAATTGGGGATCCAAAAACATTCAGTACTTC,.,TRBV12-3/TRBV12-4,.,TRBJ2-4
CASSSDWGWAKNIQYF,TGTGCCAGCAGCTCCGACTGGGGGTGGGCCAAAAACATTCAGTACTTC,many,TRBV7-2,.,TRBJ2-4
CASSLGTGIEKLFF,TGTGCCAGCAGCTTGGGGACAGGGATTGAAAAACTGTTTTTT,few,TRBV7-6,TRBD1,TRBJ1-4
CASSFSPFNEQFF,TGTGCCAGCAGTTTCTCCCCATTCAATGAGCAGTTCTTC,few,TRBV27,.,TRBJ2-1
CASSYALGGTANEQFF,TGTGCCAGCAGTTACGCCTTAGGCGGGACAGCCAATGAGCAGTTCTTC,many,TRBV6-5,.,TRBJ2-1
CASSARASRNNEQFF,TGTGCCAGCAGCGCACGAGCTTCCCGTAACAATGAGCAGTTCTTC,few,TRBV9,.,TRBJ2-1
CASRVRGPEPTF,TGTGCCAGCAGAGTAAGGGGCCCAGAGCCCACCTTC,.,TRBV2,.,TRBJ1-2
CASSGGARGLLETQYF,TGTGCCAGCAGCGGGGGCGCCAGGGGTTTGCTAGAGACCCAGTACTTC,.,TRBV11-2,.,TRBJ2-5
CASSYPSPASGSYDEQFF,TGTGCCAGCAGTTACCCCAGCCCCGCTAGCGGGAGTTACGATGAGCAGTTCTTC,.,TRBV6-2/TRBV6-3,TRBD2,TRBJ2-1
CSVYGGSNEQFF,TGCAGCGTTTACGGAGGCAGCAATGAGCAGTTCTTC,many,TRBV29-1,.,TRBJ2-1
CAAGGSSYEQYF,TGTGCGGCAGGCGGGAGCTCCTACGAGCAGTACTTC,few,TRBV6-2/TRBV6-3,TRBD2,TRBJ2-7
CSAVRSGRHREQYF,TGCAGTGCTGTCCGTAGCGGGAGGCATCGCGAGCAGTACTTC,few,TRBV20-1,TRBD2,TRBJ2-7
CASSQGDSAFF,TGTGCCAGCAGCCAAGGCGACTCCGCTTTCTTT,.,TRBV14,.,TRBJ1-1
CASSLDRLAGVVAKNIQYF,TGTGCCAGCAGCTTAGATCGACTAGCGGGAGTTGTAGCCAAAAACATTCAGTACTTC,.,TRBV7-8,TRBD2,TRBJ2-4
CATSRDLASDTQYF,TGTGCCACCAGCAGAGATCTTGCTTCGGATACGCAGTATTTT,few,TRBV15,.,TRBJ2-3
CSTIATSLDSSLFSSYNEQFF,TGCAGTACTATCGCTACCTCCCTTGACAGCTCACTCTTTAGCTCCTACAATGAGCAGTTCTTC,.,TRBV20-1,.,TRBJ2-1
CASSPSGGGDEQYF,TGTGCCAGCAGTCCTAGCGGGGGGGGAGACGAGCAGTACTTC,.,TRBV12-3/TRBV12-4,TRBD2,TRBJ2-7
CAISASGQGINEQFF,TGTGCCATCAGTGCGTCGGGACAGGGGATCAATGAGCAGTTCTTC,.,TRBV10-3,TRBD1,TRBJ2-1
CASSSPNRSLKTNYGYTF,TGTGCCAGCAGCTCCCCCAATAGGTCCCTTAAAACTAACTATGGCTACACCTTC,.,TRBV13,.,TRBJ1-2
CSVESGLPSTDTQYF,TGCAGCGTTGAGTCCGGGCTACCTAGCACAGATACGCAGTATTTT,few,TRBV29-1,.,TRBJ2-3
CSVEGWGETQYF,TGCAGCGTTGAAGGTTGGGGGGAGACCCAGTACTTC,many,TRBV29-1,.,TRBJ2-5
CSVESRASTDTQYF,TGCAGCGTTGAATCTAGAGCTAGCACAGATACGCAGTATTTT,few,TRBV29-1,.,TRBJ2-3
CSAEDSGRATYEQYF,TGCAGCGCTGAAGACAGCGGGAGAGCGACCTACGAGCAGTACTTC,.,TRBV29-1,TRBD2,TRBJ2-7
CATSEDGNQPQHF,TGTGCCACCAGTGAAGACGGGAATCAGCCCCAGCATTTT,.,TRBV24-1,.,TRBJ1-5
CSARGTSVYEQYF,TGCAGTGCTAGAGGGACTAGCGTTTACGAGCAGTACTTC,.,TRBV20-1,TRBD2,TRBJ2-7
CAGSQGLAGGPGNEQFF,TGCGCCGGCAGCCAAGGACTAGCGGGAGGGCCAGGGAATGAGCAGTTCTTC,.,TRBV4-3,TRBD2,TRBJ2-1
CASSPRVFTYEQYF,TGCGCCAGCAGCCCCCGGGTCTTCACCTACGAGCAGTACTTC,many,TRBV4-3,.,TRBJ2-7
CASSLGARQWYF,TGTGCCAGCAGCTTAGGGGCTCGGCAATGGTATTTT,.,TRBV5-6,.,TRBJ2-3
CASNLGTVSSETQYF,TGCGCCAGCAACTTAGGGACGGTTTCGAGTGAGACCCAGTACTTC,.,TRBV5-1,.,TRBJ2-5
CASSQVGIGPGNEQFF,TGTGCCAGCAGCCAAGTTGGGATAGGGCCGGGTAATGAGCAGTTCTTC,few,TRBV14,.,TRBJ2-1
CASSLRPINQPQHF,TGTGCCAGCAGTCTAAGACCGATCAATCAGCCCCAGCATTTT,few,TRBV27,.,TRBJ1-5
CASSQMASGVYKQYF,TGTGCCAGCAGCCAAATGGCTAGCGGGGTCTACAAGCAGTACTTC,.,TRBV7-2,TRBD2,TRBJ2-7
CASSPDGVSGYTF,TGTGCCAGCAGCCCCGATGGGGTCAGCGGCTACACCTTC,.,TRBV6-1,.,TRBJ1-2